This TCR beta chain was documented in a study of T cell changes during pregnancy in multiple sclerosis. The ends lost 5 bases at V and 2 bases at J; junction bases unmatched: 6. Germline V gene sequence: CDR1 MNHEY, CDR2 SMNVEV (reference sequence). There are 15 residues in the CDR3. Repertoires were generated with immunoSEQ multiplex PCR, while TCRdb's copy carries only in-frame clones and drops some. The sample shows 15,000 to 20,000 clones, 86% of them seen only once. This specimen consisted of CD8+ T cells from peripheral blood mononuclear cells, obtained in the third trimester of pregnancy. The TCR was taken from a female donor in good health, enrolled as a control in a pregnancy study. The chain has TRBV27 and TRBJ2-7, with 10 bases identical to TRBD1. Here the CDR3 DNA reads TGTGCCAGCAGTCAGGGACAGGGGTTCCCCTACGAGCAGTACTTC. Its protein is CASSQGQGFPYEQYF.